This TCR beta chain came from a study of shared clonotypes between healthy human individuals. Whole-study context: Three CD4 naive, three CD4 memory, two CD8 naive and one CD8 memory plate were used per donor.

The V segment lost 5 bases and the J segment 6 bases; nucleotides outside the gene matches: 3. The CDR3 covers 14 residues. In germline, CDR1 is SEHNR, CDR2 FQNEAQ (reference sequence). Sequencing used immunoSEQ multiplex PCR; TCRdb keeps in-frame clones, though not all of them. The sample lists 2.3 million or so clones, roughly 93% occurring once. This receptor was obtained from a man aged 18 to 30 in good health. Some clones in this sample may be carry-over from other donors' samples. Sequencing input: naive CD4+ T cells from PBMCs. As for subset: CD45RA+ positively selected. The genes are TRBV7-9 and TRBJ1-4, with TRBD1 identical over 10 bases. CDR3 nucleotides: TGTGCCAGCAGCCAGACAGGGGGCGATGAAAAACTGTTTTTT. Its translation is CASSQTGGDEKLFF.